The rows below give T cell receptor beta chains drawn from one sample of a study of CD8 T cells in ankylosing spondylitis. Using its own MiXCR run on the 5' RACE reads, TCRdb lists one record per CDR3 protein. The data contain under 250,000 distinct CDR3 sequences, approximately 7.6% of them singletons. Sequenced material: blood, either unsorted or a sorted T cell fraction (not recorded which). These receptors all stem from a female donor with ankylosing spondylitis or in good health (not recorded which). CDR3s leave out the opening cysteine and the closing phenylalanine or tryptophan. Each record gives: J gene, clone size, V gene, CDR3 protein. Where a row states a size, it is once, few, many or the class of an expanded clone; other rows omit it.

J gene: TRBJ2-3
clone size: once
V gene: TRBV19
CDR3 protein: ASSPVSTDTQY

J gene: TRBJ1-5
clone size: many
V gene: TRBV6-1
CDR3 protein: ASTPGGFNQPQH

J gene: TRBJ2-7
clone size: many
V gene: TRBV7-9
CDR3 protein: ASSLPGQMSHEQY

J gene: TRBJ2-2
clone size: many
V gene: TRBV6-5
CDR3 protein: ASSSLAGGAGELF

J gene: TRBJ2-5
clone size: many
V gene: TRBV20-1
CDR3 protein: SASSGSGSYQETQY

J gene: TRBJ2-3
clone size: many
V gene: TRBV29-1
CDR3 protein: SVAAGGPTDTQY

J gene: TRBJ2-7
clone size: many
V gene: TRBV10-3
CDR3 protein: AISEAGSSHEQY

J gene: TRBJ2-1
clone size: many
V gene: TRBV9
CDR3 protein: ASSATGAHNEQF

J gene: TRBJ2-3
clone size: many
V gene: TRBV20-1
CDR3 protein: SAPGLAGGTTLNTDTQY

J gene: TRBJ2-3
clone size: many
V gene: TRBV20-1
CDR3 protein: SARDLGGLAGGNTDTQY

J gene: TRBJ2-1
clone size: many
V gene: TRBV5-1
CDR3 protein: ASSPEGWGEQF

J gene: TRBJ2-3
clone size: -
V gene: TRBV6-2/TRBV6-3
CDR3 protein: ASSYRTGRGDTQY

J gene: TRBJ2-3
clone size: many
V gene: TRBV4-3
CDR3 protein: ASSQEVPGGGSSTDTQY

J gene: TRBJ2-2
clone size: once
V gene: TRBV4-3
CDR3 protein: ASSRVVGGGTGELF

J gene: TRBJ2-2
clone size: few
V gene: TRBV9
CDR3 protein: ASSAARGAPNTGELF

J gene: TRBJ2-5
clone size: many
V gene: TRBV5-5
CDR3 protein: ASSAGPETQY

J gene: TRBJ2-7
clone size: -
V gene: TRBV30
CDR3 protein: AWSRDMTYEQY

J gene: TRBJ2-3
clone size: few
V gene: TRBV11-2
CDR3 protein: ASTPNPPRGPGLADTQY

J gene: TRBJ2-7
clone size: many
V gene: TRBV12-3/TRBV12-4
CDR3 protein: ASSLRQGAYEQY

J gene: TRBJ2-2
clone size: many
V gene: TRBV20-1
CDR3 protein: SARGRTGNTGELF

J gene: TRBJ2-1
clone size: many
V gene: TRBV5-1
CDR3 protein: ASSFSSFGNEQF

J gene: TRBJ2-1
clone size: many
V gene: TRBV7-8
CDR3 protein: ASGSWGEQF

J gene: TRBJ2-1
clone size: many
V gene: TRBV11-2
CDR3 protein: ASSLKSYNEQF

J gene: TRBJ1-4
clone size: many
V gene: TRBV29-1
CDR3 protein: SVPGTGSREKLF

J gene: TRBJ2-1
clone size: many
V gene: TRBV20-1
CDR3 protein: SARGWIAVRLNEQF

J gene: TRBJ2-1
clone size: many
V gene: TRBV29-1
CDR3 protein: SVGRTESYNEQF

J gene: TRBJ1-2
clone size: many
V gene: TRBV9
CDR3 protein: ASSVTGDVPGYT

J gene: TRBJ2-1
clone size: few
V gene: TRBV7-2
CDR3 protein: ASSALGLAGAHEQF

J gene: TRBJ2-3
clone size: few
V gene: TRBV7-7
CDR3 protein: ASSLDGDPSSGDTQY

J gene: TRBJ1-2
clone size: -
V gene: TRBV25-1
CDR3 protein: ASSDPGGGESGYT

J gene: TRBJ1-1
clone size: many
V gene: TRBV4-1
CDR3 protein: ASKMDTEAF

J gene: TRBJ2-3
clone size: many
V gene: TRBV20-1
CDR3 protein: SALERAGDTQY

J gene: TRBJ2-2
clone size: many
V gene: TRBV2
CDR3 protein: ASSPGTFPNTGELF

J gene: TRBJ1-1
clone size: few
V gene: TRBV7-9
CDR3 protein: ASSSTSGTGYPEAF

J gene: TRBJ2-7
clone size: many
V gene: TRBV29-1
CDR3 protein: SVEDLDRGYEQY

J gene: TRBJ2-1
clone size: -
V gene: TRBV3-1
CDR3 protein: ASSQVGGSGPPNEQF

J gene: TRBJ2-2
clone size: -
V gene: TRBV11-2
CDR3 protein: ASSLSWTGVGELF

J gene: TRBJ2-7
clone size: many
V gene: TRBV4-3
CDR3 protein: ASSQDGSSYEQY

J gene: TRBJ2-1
clone size: many
V gene: TRBV27
CDR3 protein: ASSLSRLQGNEQF

J gene: TRBJ1-2
clone size: -
V gene: TRBV5-1
CDR3 protein: ASSSDTVNYGCT

J gene: TRBJ1-2
clone size: many
V gene: TRBV25-1
CDR3 protein: ASRGPLGQGDGYT

J gene: TRBJ2-1
clone size: many
V gene: TRBV4-2
CDR3 protein: ASSLLGSSYNEQF

J gene: TRBJ2-2
clone size: -
V gene: TRBV7-9
CDR3 protein: ASSSTRGLMYTGELF

J gene: TRBJ1-2
clone size: many
V gene: TRBV20-1
CDR3 protein: SAPRRGFGGYT

J gene: TRBJ2-3
clone size: -
V gene: TRBV30
CDR3 protein: AWSPGGAGTDTQY

J gene: TRBJ2-7
clone size: -
V gene: TRBV7-2
CDR3 protein: ASSLGWSDSFSYEQY

J gene: TRBJ2-5
clone size: -
V gene: TRBV7-8
CDR3 protein: ASSLVGQAQETQY